What follows are 31 T cell receptor beta chains derived from one specimen sequenced in a study of T-cell memory formation after mild COVID-19. MiXCR, applied by TCRdb to the 5' RACE reads, yields one record per CDR3 protein. This table has tens of thousands of distinct CDR3 sequences, 13% appearing once. Specimen: PBMCs or a T cell subset sorted from them (not recorded which). The receptors stem from an adult woman who had mild COVID-19 (a few samples of this study predate the infection). Cell type and time point are not known.

This clonotype was seen a few times. The chain employs TRBV4-2 and TRBJ2-7; 9 bases line up with TRBD2. The ends lost 4 bases at V and 6 bases at J; junction bases unmatched: 4. This CDR3 comprises 13 residues. Germline V CDR1 and CDR2: LGHNA, YNFKEQ. CDR3 amino acids: CASSPGTSTEQYF. DNA for the CDR3: TGTGCCAGCAGCCCCGGGACTAGCACCGAGCAGTACTTC.

This clonotype was seen repeatedly, ten times or more. V and J are TRBV5-1 and TRBJ2-1; TRBD1 or TRBD2 may be the D gene (5 bases each). This CDR3 is 13 amino acids long. Germline lookup yields CDR1 SGHRS and CDR2 YFSETQ. V lost 1 base and J 6 bases, leaving 8 bases between the germline ends. The CDR3 sequence: CASSLRGPNEQFF. For the CDR3, the DNA is TGCGCCAGCAGCTTGCGGGGACCCAATGAGCAGTTCTTC.

This clonotype was seen a few times. V usage is TRBV15 and J usage is TRBJ2-5; 10 nucleotides agree with TRBD1. Germline-derived CDR1 and CDR2 are LNHNV and YYDKDF (reference sequence). With 0 bases clipped from V and 4 bases from J, the junction kept 20 bases outside the gene matches. CDR3 length: 21 residues. The CDR3 sequence is CATSRDNPGTGALLRGETQYF. The CDR3 DNA reads TGTGCCACCAGCAGAGATAACCCCGGGACAGGGGCCCTCCTTAGAGGAGAGACCCAGTACTTC.

Worth noting for this clonotype: At one end the junction does not follow the germline gene, possibly because of a read error. This rearrangement joins TRBV24-1 to TRBJ2-5; the D gene is possibly TRBD1 (5 bases). Germline CDR1 reads KGHDR; CDR2 reads SFDVKD. The length of the CDR3 is 11 residues. CDR3 sequence reads: CATSDFTGMEF. The CDR3 nucleotides are TGTGCCACCAGTGATTTTACAGGAATGGAGTTC.

This clonotype was observed many times. The V and J genes are TRBV11-2 and TRBJ2-1, with 10 bases matching TRBD2. The CDR3 length is 16 residues. After removal of 5 bases from V and 10 bases from J, the junction contained 14 bases not matched to a gene. Germline V gene lookup returns CDR1 SGHAT and CDR2 FQNNGV. This CDR3 is CASSERGLAAPNEQFF. The CDR3 DNA reads as TGTGCCAGCAGCGAACGTGGACTAGCGGCACCTAACGAGCAGTTCTTC.

The rearrangement links TRBV9 to TRBJ1-5, with TRBD1 matching 9 bases. Per the germline V gene, CDR1 is SGDLS and CDR2 is YYNGEE. The J segment lost 6 bases and the V segment lost 3 bases, leaving 10 bases of the junction unmatched. This CDR3 has 16 residues. The CDR3 loop reads CASSADDRGESQPQHF. DNA for the CDR3: TGTGCCAGCAGCGCCGACGACAGGGGGGAAAGTCAGCCCCAGCATTTT.

This chain uses TRBV12-3 or TRBV12-4 with TRBJ2-5; TRBD2 agrees at 8 bases. This CDR3 has 14 residues. Germline trimming cut 6 bases from V and 5 bases from J; bases unmatched to any gene: 8. The CDR3 DNA reads TGTGCCAGCAGGCCCGACAGCGGGGGTGAGACCCAGTACTTC. It is translated as CASRPDSGGETQYF.

This chain connects TRBV30 to TRBJ2-7; 7 nucleotides align to TRBD1. V was clipped by 4 bases and J by 1 base; unmatched bases: 4. The V gene's germline CDR1 is GTSNPN and CDR2 SVGIG (reference sequence). This CDR3 is 13 amino acids long. In DNA, the CDR3 is TGTGCCTGGACCGGGACAGTTTCCTACGAGCAGTACTTC. As protein: CAWTGTVSYEQYF.

V gene TRBV7-9 combines with J gene TRBJ2-3; tentative D call: TRBD2 (6 bases). The CDR3 sequence is 16 residues long. Trimming stripped 5 bases from V and 4 bases from J, with 19 bases between. Germline loops: CDR1 SEHNR, CDR2 FQNEAQ (reference sequence). This CDR3 reads CASSQAVVGGADTQYF. In nucleotides, the CDR3 is TGTGCCAGCAGCCAAGCCGTGGTGGGAGGCGCAGATACGCAGTATTTT.

This clonotype was seen a handful of times. The genes are TRBV6-4 and TRBJ2-3, with TRBD2 identical over 11 bases. This CDR3 spans 16 amino acids. With V trimmed by 5 bases and J by 4 bases, 8 bases remained unmatched. The germline CDR1 and CDR2 sequences are MRHNA and SNTAGT. CDR3 coding DNA: TGTGCCAGCAGTCGATCTAGCGGGGGGTCCGCAGATACGCAGTATTTT. Protein sequence: CASSRSSGGSADTQYF.

In this sample, this clonotype turned up a few times. This chain joins TRBV12-3 or TRBV12-4 and TRBJ2-1, with 8 bases lining up with TRBD2. The CDR3 consists of 16 residues. Trimming removed 8 bases from V and 5 bases from J; junction bases left unmatched: 14. As DNA, the CDR3 is TGTGCCAGCCGTCAGTCGTCTAGCGGGCCTCACAATGAGCAGTTCTTC. Amino acids: CASRQSSSGPHNEQFF.

The rearrangement joins TRBV4-1 to TRBJ1-2; no reliable D call. The germline V gene encodes CDR1 MGHRA and CDR2 YSYEKL. CDR3 size: 15 residues. V was clipped by 0 bases and J by 0 bases, with 8 bases between them. CDR3 coding DNA: TGCGCCAGCAGCCAAGACGGCAGTTCTAACTATGGCTACACCTTC. Translated: CASSQDGSSNYGYTF.

This clonotype showed up just a few times. The rearrangement links TRBV5-6 to TRBJ2-3, with D possibly being TRBD2 (6 bases). Germline CDR1 and CDR2: SGHDT and YYEEEE. The CDR3 sequence is 17 residues long. The V end lost 0 bases, the J end lost 6 bases, and 20 bases lay between the germline ends. This CDR3 reads CASSLARGDSYSDTQYF. As DNA, the CDR3 is TGTGCCAGCAGCTTGGCCAGAGGGGACTCCTATAGTGATACGCAGTATTTT.

The chain recombines TRBV5-1 with TRBJ1-5, with D maybe TRBD1 (6 bases). Looked up from germline, CDR1 is SGHRS and CDR2 is YFSETQ. CDR3 length: 14 amino acids. The V end lost 4 bases, the J end lost 2 bases, and 10 bases lay between the germline ends. The CDR3 here is CASSLRGGNQPQHF. In DNA, the CDR3 is TGCGCCAGCAGCCTTAGGGGGGGCAATCAGCCCCAGCATTTT.

This clonotype was recorded a few times. The J gene is TRBJ2-7, the V gene TRBV27; a weak D match, TRBD2 (6 bases). Trimming took 2 bases from V and 0 from J, leaving 17 bases between them. The germline gives CDR1 MNHEY, CDR2 SMNVEV (reference sequence). CDR3 length: 17 residues. Here the CDR3 DNA reads TGTGCCAGCAGTTTAGCGGCAGGGACTTACAGCTCCTACGAGCAGTACTTC. Translation gives CASSLAAGTYSSYEQYF.

This clonotype came up a few times. The chain joins TRBV7-2 to TRBJ2-7; TRBD2 might be the D (7 bases). The CDR3 length is 18 residues. The V gene lost 1 base and the J gene lost 4 bases, with 23 bases spanning the gap. CDR1 and CDR2 from the germline V gene are SGHTA and FQGNSA. This CDR3 is CASSLDREGGGTVYEQYF. For the CDR3, the DNA is TGTGCCAGCAGCTTAGATCGAGAGGGGGGAGGGACGGTGTACGAGCAGTACTTC.

This clonotype was counted between two and nine times. In nucleotides, the CDR3 is TGTGCCAGCAGTTTGGGGGGACAGGGGTATGGCTACACCTTC. Translated, it gives CASSLGGQGYGYTF. This rearrangement joins TRBV12-3 or TRBV12-4 to TRBJ1-2; 10 bases agree with TRBD1. The CDR3 runs 14 residues. Trimming cost V 3 bases and J 5 bases; bases outside gene matches: 3.

This clonotype occurred a few times. The V call is TRBV7-2, the J call TRBJ2-7; no clear D. The CDR3 runs 11 residues. Germline lookup yields CDR1 SGHTA and CDR2 FQGNSA. Trimming pared 0 bases from V and 5 bases from J, leaving 2 bases between. This CDR3 reads CASSLADEQYF. The DNA for the CDR3 is TGTGCCAGCAGCTTAGCTGACGAGCAGTACTTC.

This clonotype has just a few counts. This chain uses TRBV20-1 with TRBJ2-7; 11 nucleotides agree with TRBD2. The ends lost 0 bases at V and 4 bases at J; junction bases unmatched: 11. Germline CDR1 DFQATT, CDR2 SNEGSKA (reference sequence). This CDR3 has 17 amino acids. CDR3 bases: TGCAGTGCTAGAGATCTCGACACTAGCGGGAGACCGTACGAGCAGTACTTC. This sequence encodes CSARDLDTSGRPYEQYF.

V and J are TRBV7-8 and TRBJ2-7; 11 nucleotides match TRBD1. This CDR3 region has 17 residues. The germline CDR1 and CDR2 sequences are SGHVS and FQNEAQ. The V segment lost 5 bases and the J segment 0 bases; nucleotides outside the gene matches: 9. The CDR3 sequence is CASSPGTGGLSSYEQYF. The DNA of the CDR3 is TGTGCCAGCAGCCCTGGGACAGGGGGGCTCAGCTCCTACGAGCAGTACTTC.

V gene TRBV27 combines with J gene TRBJ2-1; no reliable D call. The germline gives CDR1 MNHEY, CDR2 SMNVEV (reference sequence). Trimming cost V 5 bases and J 4 bases, with 18 bases left between them. CDR3 length: 16 amino acids. CDR3 loop: CASSLNIDRRYNEQFF. CDR3 bases: TGTGCCAGCAGTCTTAACATAGACCGACGTTACAATGAGCAGTTCTTC.

A few counts support this clonotype. V usage is TRBV4-3 and J usage is TRBJ2-7; D remains ambiguous. This CDR3 comprises 13 residues. The V gene lost 1 base and the J gene lost 1 base, with 5 bases spanning the gap. Germline CDR1 LGHNA, CDR2 YSLEER. CDR3 DNA sequence: TGCGCCAGCAGCCAAGCCTCATCCTACGAGCAGTACTTC. This codes for CASSQASSYEQYF.

The chain couples TRBV10-3 to TRBJ2-3; tentatively, D is TRBD2 (5 bases). The V end lost 10 bases, the J end lost 6 bases, and 17 bases lay between the germline ends. CDR1 is ENHRY, CDR2 SYGVKD, per germline. The CDR3 has 13 residues. Here the CDR3 DNA reads TGTGCCACCAGGCCGGGGTTACAGGATACGCAGTATTTT. Translation: CATRPGLQDTQYF.

This clonotype has just a few counts. This sequence joins TRBV12-3 or TRBV12-4 and TRBJ2-7; D is uncertain. The CDR3 loop spans 13 amino acids. Trimming removed 3 bases from V and 3 bases from J, with 9 bases in between. The DNA for the CDR3 is TGTGCCAGCAGTTTTCTGGGTAGCTACGAGCAGTACTTC. Protein sequence: CASSFLGSYEQYF.

This clonotype was counted between two and nine times. The CDR3 DNA follows: TGCGCCAGCAGCTTGGGACAGGTTACCTACGAGCAGTACTTC. This encodes CASSLGQVTYEQYF. This chain connects TRBV5-1 to TRBJ2-7, with a tentative D call TRBD1 (6 bases). Germline CDR1 reads SGHRS; CDR2 reads YFSETQ. This CDR3 has 14 residues. Trimming removed 0 bases at V and 2 bases at J, with 9 bases between.

The sample holds a few counts of this clonotype. CDR3 amino acids: CATSHEPGHRAYEQYF. The CDR3 DNA reads as TGTGCCACCAGCCACGAACCGGGACATCGTGCCTACGAGCAGTACTTC. The chain combines TRBV15 with TRBJ2-7; possible D gene TRBD1, 6 bases. CDR3 size: 16 residues. The ends were cut back, 5 bases at V and 2 bases at J, with 19 bases in the middle. CDR1 is LNHNV and CDR2 is YYDKDF in the germline V gene (reference sequence).

Only a few counts were recorded for this clonotype. The chain uses TRBV7-6 and TRBJ2-1, with D unclear. The germline V gene has CDR1 SGHVS and CDR2 FNYEAQ. V lost 7 bases, J lost 5 bases, and 15 bases lay in between. CDR3 length equals 14 residues. CDR3: CASKPGPRDNEQFF. The CDR3 region has the DNA TGTGCCAGCAAACCGGGCCCAAGGGACAATGAGCAGTTCTTC.

The chain combines TRBV21-1 with TRBJ2-7; the table's D call TRBD1 went unverified against the DNA. TRBV21-1 is recorded as a pseudogene. The CDR3 length is 18 residues. CDR3 DNA sequence: TGTGCCAGCAGCAAATTGGGGGGCACCGGGACAGGGGACTACGAGCAGTACTTC. Encoded protein: CASSKLGGTGTGDYEQYF.

The rearrangement joins TRBV2 to TRBJ2-1, with 7 bases fitting TRBD1. Germline CDR1 is SNHLY and CDR2 is FYNNEI. The CDR3 length is 15 residues. The ends lost 0 bases at V and 7 bases at J; junction bases unmatched: 6. CDR3 protein: CASSEAGQVGNEQFF. Here the CDR3 DNA reads TGTGCCAGCAGTGAAGCAGGACAGGTGGGGAATGAGCAGTTCTTC.

This clonotype has more than one count but fewer than ten. V and J are TRBV19 and TRBJ2-2, with D perhaps matching TRBD1 (5 bases). Trimming took 3 bases from V and 3 from J, leaving 8 bases between them. Germline lookup yields CDR1 LNHDA and CDR2 SQIVND (reference sequence). The CDR3 has 14 residues. CDR3 in amino acids: CASSIQGYTGELFF. The CDR3 DNA follows: TGTGCCAGTAGTATCCAGGGTTACACCGGGGAGCTGTTTTTT.

The V gene is TRBV4-3, the J gene TRBJ2-7; 10 positions match TRBD2. This CDR3 contains 18 residues. The V segment lost 0 bases and the J segment 0 bases; nucleotides outside the gene matches: 8. Germline CDR1 reads LGHNA; CDR2 reads YSLEER. CDR3 protein: CASSQEPHTSGNSYEQYF. The CDR3 bases are TGCGCCAGCAGCCAAGAGCCCCATACTAGCGGGAACTCCTACGAGCAGTACTTC.